This TCR beta chain originates from a study of CD8+CD57+ T cells in acquired aplastic anemia. Study outcomes and limitations: Patients did not significantly differ from controls in CD8+ Simpson's diversity. Patients and controls shared twenty-nine CD8+ CDR3 sequences.

Comments on this clonotype: Its antigen is currently unknown.

The germline V gene has CDR1 DFQATT and CDR2 SNEGSKA (reference sequence). Trimming cost V 6 bases and J 7 bases; bases outside gene matches: 20. CDR3 length: 17 residues. The study profiled TCR beta VDJ and CDR3 using genomic DNA as template. TCRdb fed the reads into MiXCR, producing one record per CDR3 protein. This table has hundreds of thousands of distinct CDR3 sequences, 65% to 80% appearing once. Sequencing was carried out using sorted CD4+, CD8+, or CD8+CD57+ T cells (not recorded which) from PBMCs. This receptor was obtained from a human donor in good health, serving as a control. V gene TRBV20-1 combines with J gene TRBJ2-1; 8 bases line up with TRBD2. The CDR3 DNA follows: TGCAGTGCCCTAAACCCCATGTCCAGCGGGGGACAAAATGAGCAGTTCTTC. Its protein product is CSALNPMSSGGQNEQFF.